The TCR beta chain under discussion was sequenced for a study of CD8 T cells in Susac syndrome. RNA, at about 0.5 to 1 ug, was reverse transcribed with random hexamers. Amplification of TCR beta CDR3 across 54 Vbeta and 13 Jbeta was performed with immunoSEQ multiplex PCR. TCRdb itself ran the immunoSEQ multiplex PCR reads through MiXCR, one entry per CDR3 protein. The sample records approximately 120,000 distinct CDR3 sequences, around 90% being singletons. Sequencing targeted TCR beta in T cells from blood (CD8+ and CD4+). CD8+ and CD4+ T cells were negatively isolated; TEMRA cells were FACS-enriched. Losses at the gene ends were 5 bases for V and 5 bases for J; bases not matched to a gene: 9. Germline values: CDR1 SGHTA, CDR2 FQGNSA. The CDR3 sequence is 15 residues long.

The chain recombines TRBV7-2 with TRBJ2-5; 9 bases are a match to TRBD2. The sequence was obtained from a human donor in good health. The sequenced material came from CD8+ T cells from PBMCs. The CDR3 DNA sequence: TGTGCCAGCAGCCCCACGGGGGCGGGAGGGGAGACCCAGTACTTC. This encodes CASSPTGAGGETQYF.